This note documents a single T cell receptor (beta chain) sequence. CDR1 and CDR2 (germline): LNHDA, SQIVND (reference sequence). The ends lost 3 bases at V and 4 bases at J; junction bases unmatched: 9. There are 16 residues in the CDR3. This sample was included in a study of cytomegalovirus exposure and HLA in healthy donors. A multiplex PCR was run with 60 Vbeta primers and 13 Jbeta primers. Measured with immunoSEQ multiplex PCR; TCRdb has only the in-frame clones, and not every one. This table has tens of thousands of clones, 78% appearing once. The clonotype originates from a woman between 40 and 50 years old in good health and CMV-seropositive. Sequenced material: PBMCs. V usage is TRBV19 and J usage is TRBJ2-1; 7 bases fit TRBD1. DNA of the CDR3: TGTGCCAGTAGTATTAGCTGGGACAGCCAATACAATGAGCAGTTCTTC. This sequence encodes CASSISWDSQYNEQFF.